This T cell receptor (beta chain) was observed in a study of CD8+ T cells in alopecia areata (dated by TCRdb to the late 2010s). Notes on the research overall: The treated patients, all with moderate-to-severe alopecia areata, were enrolled in an open-label pilot trial of oral tofacitinib given at 5 to 10 mg twice daily. RNA came from the PAXgene miRNA kit for fixed scalp, the miRNeasy kit for PBMCs, and the RNeasy kit for mouse skin. Scalp tissue and sorted CD4+ and CD8+ peripheral blood T cells from patchy and totalis/universalis alopecia areata patients and from healthy controls were covered by human TCRbeta sequencing. Patients received tofacitinib for 6 to 18 months and were then followed off drug for 6 months to check for delayed response and recurrence. High-throughput TCRbeta sequencing was used to examine T cell clonal expansion in alopecia areata in both the C3H/HeJ mouse model and human patients. Disease severity in treated patients was measured with the SALT score, which quantifies the percentage of affected scalp surface area. immunoSEQ multiplex PCR using 35 Vbeta forward primers and 13 Jbeta reverse primers was used to amplify TCRbeta CDR3 regions. Clonality in the scalp was compared among normal scalp (n=4), patchy alopecia areata scalp (n=8), and alopecia totalis/universalis scalp (n=8). Patients on tofacitinib were biopsied at baseline and after 4 and 24 weeks of treatment, and several of the patients also had a later scalp biopsy.

Concerning this clone itself: Its antigen target is currently unknown. Base qualities are not provided; no much larger clone lies one nucleotide away.

Taken with the paper, the label for time point translates to: 24 weeks on oral tofacitinib. Interpreted using the paper, the treatment or condition label stands for: oral pan-JAK inhibitor, 5-10 mg twice daily. Peripheral blood and lesional scalp punch biopsies were obtained from patients with alopecia areata. After PBMCs were isolated by density centrifugation and stained for CD3, CD4 and CD8, a FACSAria was used to sort CD4+ and CD8+ T cells. The receptor library was made with the immunoSEQ multiplex PCR assay. RNA was extracted from all samples and reverse transcribed into cDNA as template for TCR sequencing. First-strand cDNA was synthesized using SuperScript III with a 2:1 mix of oligo-dT and random hexamers. A synthetic immune receptor repertoire was used to measure amplification bias, and any remaining bias was corrected computationally. On the authors' methods: Raw reads were preprocessed to remove errors, and CDR3 was defined according to IMGT conventions as the region from the conserved cysteine to phenylalanine. Clonality was computed by normalizing Shannon entropy by log2 of the number of productive unique TCRs and subtracting the result from 1. Whether each scalp clone was CD4 or CD8 was inferred by checking scalp TCRbeta sequences against the CD4 and CD8 repertoires from sorted blood. TCRdb's version of the immuneACCESS table is confined to in-frame rearrangements and falls short of the full clone set. An unresolved V gene accounts for under half of the shortfall where checked; the remainder is of unknown origin. That table supplies the V and J calls and clone size; D and trimming were determined from the DNA. The sample data list 180,000 or so clones, and about 53% of these were observed just once. The ten largest make up approximately 10% of the sample.

Findings and caveats that apply to the study as a whole: Compared with normal scalp, lesional scalp had higher clonality and more expanded CD8+ clones, particularly in alopecia totalis/universalis, a pattern that suggests antigenic drive. Shared TCR sequences between patients were less evident than in mice, which may be partly attributable to HLA diversity in the patient population. The treated cohort was small, with a single nonresponder, so links between baseline CD8+ expansion and response need larger studies. Unlike mouse skin, which is dominated by gammadelta T cells, normal human skin has resident alphabeta T cells that are also sequenced, and this complicates analysis of the scalp TCR repertoire. Many expanded lesional clones persisted in scalp and blood during tofacitinib treatment, which may partly explain relapse after stopping treatment. Tofacitinib significantly decreased scalp clonality and the number of expanded CD8+ clones among the top 100 scalp clones.

The source material was CD8+ T cells sorted from blood, sampled at week 24, from a patient treated with tofacitinib. The clonotype comes from a human donor with alopecia areata.

CDR3 region: CASGPAQGNTEAFF. The DNA reads TGTGCTAGTGGTCCCGCACAGGGTAACACTGAAGCTTTCTTT. The chain uses TRBV12-5 and TRBJ1-1, with TRBD1 as a weak D call on 6 bases. Reading the germline V gene gives CDR1 LGHNT and CDR2 FRNRAP. Reading from cysteine to phenylalanine, the CDR3 counts 14 amino acids. Only the CDR3 portion is preserved as DNA: 42 bases, with reading frame beginning at the first base. V loses 5 bases of germline sequence and J loses 2 bases, and the interval between the two ends is 12 bases.